This entry describes one T cell receptor (beta chain). Its antigen is not yet known. Base qualities are not recorded, but no much larger clone differs from it by a single base. The collaborating institutions used their own protocols to collect whole blood in K2EDTA tubes. Collaborator samples were shipped for TCRbeta analysis as frozen whole blood, isolated PBMCs, or DNA extracted from either sample type. This record belongs to a study of blood T cell repertoires in COVID-19 (dated by TCRdb to about 2020). For the wider study: Samples from collaborators originated in the United States, Italy and Spain and spanned both the acute and convalescent phases of COVID-19. Samples were obtained from the ongoing ImmuneRACE study (first 160 participants) and from 1,254 subjects provided by 6 global collaborators. Sample metadata almost always included a de-identified subject ID, COVID-19 status, age in years and sex. The repertoires were made available in a free public database intended to serve as a resource for research on the immune response to SARS-CoV-2. Deeply sampled blood TCRbeta repertoires from subjects exposed to, actively infected with, or recovered from COVID-19 were included in the dataset. The prospective study material was composed of cDNA or gDNA derived from T cells, B-cell-depleted T cells, or PBMCs. Where available, HLA class I and class II types were taken from metadata supplied by the sample provider and were not determined by assay-based typing.

Here is what the overall study found, with its caveats: Clinical and demographic metadata were provided uncurated, with the amount varying by source and participant.

The immunoSEQ Assay, a bias-controlled multiplex PCR, was used to amplify TCRbeta CDR3 regions from genomic DNA. The authors' analysis ran thus. Within the assay, amplification of reference gene primers was used to estimate how many nucleated cells each sample contained. To quantify the absolute abundance of each unique TCRbeta CDR3 rearrangement, sequence reads were collapsed and filtered. Productive Simpson clonality was computed per sample as the square root of Simpson's diversity index over productive rearrangements. TCRdb mirrors the immuneACCESS table, restricted to in-frame sequences. Some clones are absent from its copies; in checked studies, under half trace to an unresolved V gene, and the reason for the others is unknown. The V and J calls and clone size were taken over from that table, and D and trimming were inferred from the DNA. Recorded for this sample are just over 250,000 clones; 70% to 90% of them occurred a single time. Of the sample, about 2.5% falls within the top ten clones.

The germline V gene provides CDR1 MDHEN and CDR2 SYDVKM. Taken from cysteine to phenylalanine, the CDR3 has 16 residues. The DNA shown is the 48-base CDR3, in frame from base 1. Germline trimming: 6 bases from V, 7 bases from J; junction bases outside gene matches: 13. Sequencing input: peripheral blood. The chain is assembled from TRBV28 and TRBJ2-2, with 8 bases in between that match TRBD1. The receptor comes from a woman between 45 and 60 years old with acute or convalescent COVID-19. CDR3 sequence: CASRTPGGGWNGELFF. Read as DNA, the sequence is TGTGCCAGCAGGACGCCAGGGGGCGGGTGGAACGGGGAGCTGTTTTTT. Where the CDR3 stops, the reference TRBV28 and TRBJ2-2 genes take over; the full variable domain is DVKVTQSSRYLVKRTGEKVFLECVQDMDHENMFWYRQDPGLGLRLIYFSYDVKMKEKGDIPEGYSVSREKKERFSLILESASTNQTSMYLCASRTPGGGWNGELFFGEGSRLTVL.